The 27 T cell receptor beta chains in this list originate from one sample, sequenced in a study of blood T cell repertoires in COVID-19. The repertoire was sequenced with immunoSEQ multiplex PCR; TCRdb's copy has only in-frame clones and lacks some. The sample has 310,000 or so clones; 80% to 90% are singletons. Sequencing used PBMCs or T cells enriched from blood (not recorded which). Receptors originate from a woman under 30 who had recovered from COVID-19.

This chain connects TRBV10-3 to TRBJ1-1, with a tentative D call TRBD1 (5 bases). The V end lost 6 bases, the J end lost 3 bases, and 17 bases lay between the germline ends. The germline V gene has CDR1 ENHRY and CDR2 SYGVKD. The CDR3 length is 15 residues. In DNA, the CDR3 is TGTGCCATCAGGCCCGGTGCCCCAGGGCACACTGAAGCTTTCTTT. Residues: CAIRPGAPGHTEAFF.

The V call is TRBV9, the J call TRBJ2-7; D possibly corresponds to TRBD1 (5 bases). Germline lookup yields CDR1 SGDLS and CDR2 YYNGEE. The CDR3 length is 14 residues. Trimming pared 2 bases from V and 1 base from J, leaving 10 bases between. CDR3 in DNA: TGTGCCAGCAGCGTCACAGGTGGTTCCTACGAGCAGTACTTC. It is translated as CASSVTGGSYEQYF. Variable domain in full (rest from reference TRBV9 and TRBJ2-7): DSGVTQTPKHLITATGQRVTLRCSPRSGDLSVYWYQQSLDQGLQFLIQYYNGEERAKGNILERFSAQQFPDLHSELNLSSLELGDSALYFCASSVTGGSYEQYFGPGTRLTVT.

The chain recombines TRBV4-1 with TRBJ1-1, with 8 bases aligning to TRBD1. The CDR3 is 16 amino acids. Per the germline V gene, CDR1 is MGHRA and CDR2 is YSYEKL. V trimming: 3 bases; J trimming: 0 bases; junction bases outside the gene matches: 6. CDR3 DNA: TGCGCCAGCAGCCACCCGACAGGGGCCATGAACACTGAAGCTTTCTTT. Protein: CASSHPTGAMNTEAFF.

With regard to this clone: At one end, the junction sequence differs from germline, possibly due to a read error. This chain links TRBV29-1 with TRBJ2-3, with 10 bases fitting TRBD1. This CDR3 spans 14 amino acids. Germline V lookup: CDR1 SQVTM, CDR2 ANQGSEA. In DNA form, the CDR3 reads TGCAGCGTTGAAGTGACAGGGGGCACGGATACGCAGTATTTT. As protein: CSVEVTGGTDTQYF.

This chain uses TRBV5-5 with TRBJ1-2; D not resolved. V lost 4 bases, J lost 3 bases, and 19 bases lay in between. Per germline, CDR1 SGHKS and CDR2 YYEKEE (reference sequence). This CDR3 contains 16 residues. For the CDR3, the DNA is TGTGCCAGCAGCCAACGACACTTCCAGGCTCACTATGGCTACACCTTC. It specifies CASSQRHFQAHYGYTF. Looking up the rest from reference TRBV5-5 and TRBJ1-2 gives the full variable domain: DAGVTQSPTHLIKTRGQQVTLRCSPISGHKSVSWYQQVLGQGPQFIFQYYEKEERGRGNFPDRFSARQFPNYSSELNVNALLLGDSALYLCASSQRHFQAHYGYTFGSGTRLTVV.

The gene calls are TRBV19 and TRBJ1-1, with 7 bases fitting TRBD1. The CDR3 sequence is 16 residues long. With 6 bases clipped from V and 4 bases from J, the junction kept 14 bases outside the gene matches. The germline V gene encodes CDR1 LNHDA and CDR2 SQIVND (reference sequence). The CDR3 DNA reads as TGTGCCAGTAGGGAAGATTGGACAGGTGGCCCCACTGAAGCTTTCTTT. Its translation: CASREDWTGGPTEAFF.

This clone came up a few times. V and J are TRBV5-1 and TRBJ1-1; TRBD1 matches at 9 bases. Germline V gene sequence: CDR1 SGHRS, CDR2 YFSETQ. V was clipped by 3 bases and J by 4 bases; unmatched bases: 4. There are 14 residues in the CDR3. The DNA for the CDR3 is TGCGCCAGCAGCTACAGGGGGCGCGGCACTGAAGCTTTCTTT. It yields the protein CASSYRGRGTEAFF.

The rearrangement joins TRBV30 to TRBJ1-5; TRBD1 matches 7 bases. The CDR3 sequence is 15 residues long. J lost 0 bases, V lost 2 bases, and 4 bases had no gene match. CDR1 is GTSNPN and CDR2 is SVGIG in the germline V gene (reference sequence). The CDR3 loop reads CAWSRTGHSNQPQHF. The CDR3 region has the DNA TGTGCCTGGAGTCGGACAGGACATAGCAATCAGCCCCAGCATTTT.

The chain joins TRBV6-5 to TRBJ1-3; D unresolved. Germline values: CDR1 MNHEY, CDR2 SVGAGI. The CDR3 has 15 amino acids. Trimming stripped 6 bases from V and 0 bases from J, with 12 bases between. The CDR3 loop reads CASRFRGDSGNTIYF. The CDR3 DNA sequence: TGTGCCAGCAGATTCCGGGGTGACTCTGGAAACACCATATATTTT.

This chain links TRBV11-3 with TRBJ1-1; TRBD1 matches 10 bases. This CDR3 region has 15 residues. Germline-derived CDR1 and CDR2 are SGHNT and YENEEA. V was clipped by 6 bases and J by 3 bases; unmatched bases: 7. The CDR3: CASSHAGQGDTEAFF. The CDR3 DNA follows: TGTGCCAGCAGTCACGCTGGACAGGGGGACACTGAAGCTTTCTTT.

The chain uses TRBV5-1 and TRBJ1-1; D might be TRBD1 (6 bases). Germline CDR1 and CDR2: SGHRS and YFSETQ. This CDR3 contains 14 residues. Trimming took 1 base from V and 3 from J, leaving 10 bases between them. CDR3: CASSLSTGHTEAFF. The DNA for the CDR3 is TGCGCCAGCAGCTTGTCAACAGGGCACACTGAAGCTTTCTTT.

V and J are TRBV30 and TRBJ2-3; 9 bases are a match to TRBD2. Germline assignment: CDR1 GTSNPN and CDR2 SVGIG (reference sequence). J lost 2 bases, V lost 5 bases, and 5 bases had no gene match. This CDR3 is built from 14 residues. The CDR3 spells CAWERGAFTDTQYF. In nucleotides, the CDR3 is TGTGCCTGGGAGCGGGGGGCCTTCACAGATACGCAGTATTTT.

V usage is TRBV6-5 and J usage is TRBJ2-7, with TRBD1 as a possible D gene (5 bases). Trimming shortened V by 0 bases and J by 7 bases, and 13 bases separated the two germline ends. The CDR3 has 14 amino acids. Per the germline V gene, CDR1 is MNHEY and CDR2 is SVGAGI. Written as DNA, the CDR3 is TGTGCCAGCAGTTACTCGAAAGGGGCAGAGGAGCAGTACTTC. It is translated as CASSYSKGAEEQYF.

The chain links TRBV29-1 to TRBJ1-1, with 7 bases matching TRBD1. The V gene's germline CDR1 is SQVTM and CDR2 ANQGSEA. Trimming removed 7 bases from V and 7 bases from J; junction bases left unmatched: 15. The CDR3 totals 14 residues. Written as DNA, the CDR3 is TGCAGCGGCCTAAACAGGGGCTCTATCGGTGAAGCTTTCTTT. Residues: CSGLNRGSIGEAFF.

About this clone: The sample contains more than one DNA sequence encoding this CDR3. J is TRBJ1-2 and V is TRBV3-1 (or the pseudogene TRBV3-2); possible D gene TRBD1, 5 bases. V was trimmed by 0 bases and J by 8 bases, leaving 10 bases between them. The CDR3 runs to 13 residues. Germline V gene sequence: CDR1 LGHDT, CDR2 YNNKEL (reference sequence). CDR3 nucleotide sequence: TGTGCCAGCAGCCAAGATAAAACAGGCGGCTACACCTTC. Its protein product is CASSQDKTGGYTF.

The V call is TRBV7-9, the J call TRBJ1-5; D perhaps matches TRBD1 (5 bases). With 1 base removed from V and 3 bases from J, the gap between germline ends came to 10 bases. The CDR3 runs 15 residues. Germline assignment: CDR1 SEHNR and CDR2 FQNEAQ (reference sequence). Written as DNA, the CDR3 is TGTGCCAGCAGCTTAGAAGGGACTTCCAATCAGCCCCAGCATTTT. Residues: CASSLEGTSNQPQHF.

The V and J genes are TRBV24-1 and TRBJ2-1, with 11 bases matching TRBD2. The CDR3 sequence is 16 residues long. CDR1 and CDR2 from the germline V gene are KGHDR and SFDVKD. Trimming at V came to 2 bases and at J to 8 bases, leaving 7 bases not matched to a gene. DNA of the CDR3: TGTGCCACCAGTGATTGGAGTAGCGGGAGGGGGGATGAGCAGTTCTTC. Translating gives CATSDWSSGRGDEQFF.

The chain carries TRBV7-9 and TRBJ1-2; D unclear. The CDR3 runs to 14 residues. Germline V gene data show CDR1 as SEHNR and CDR2 as FQNEAQ (reference sequence). The V end lost 4 bases, the J end lost 2 bases, and 11 bases lay between the germline ends. DNA of the CDR3: TGTGCCAGCAGCTCCTTAACCACAAACTATGGCTACACCTTC. Its protein is CASSSLTTNYGYTF.

The J gene is TRBJ2-7, the V gene TRBV7-6, with D unresolved. CDR1 is SGHVS and CDR2 is FNYEAQ in the germline V gene. There are 15 residues in the CDR3. V lost 8 bases and J lost 0, with 17 bases in between. This CDR3 reads CASAPVGQYSYEQYF. CDR3 sequence (DNA): TGTGCCAGCGCGCCGGTGGGCCAGTACTCCTACGAGCAGTACTTC.

The V gene is TRBV16, the J gene TRBJ2-3; possible D gene TRBD1, 6 bases. The germline V gene has CDR1 KGHSY and CDR2 FQNENV. V was trimmed by 2 bases and J by 4 bases, leaving 22 bases between them. The CDR3 length is 18 residues. DNA for the CDR3: TGTGCCAGCAGCCAACTGGGGACCGGGACACCCGAGCCAGATACGCAGTATTTT. This codes for CASSQLGTGTPEPDTQYF.

J is TRBJ2-3 and V is TRBV5-8; TRBD2 might be the D (5 bases). Germline V gene sequence: CDR1 SGHTS, CDR2 YDEGEE. Between the trimmed V and J ends, which lost 6 bases and 3 bases, there was a span of 17 bases. The CDR3 loop spans 15 amino acids. CDR3 amino acids: CASTADRGGTDTQYF. For the CDR3, the DNA is TGTGCCAGCACCGCGGACCGGGGTGGTACAGATACGCAGTATTTT.

The chain links TRBV27 to TRBJ2-1; 11 nucleotides line up with TRBD2. CDR1 and CDR2 (germline): MNHEY, SMNVEV (reference sequence). The CDR3 is made up of 17 amino acids. Unmatched junction bases numbered 17, after V lost 8 bases and J lost 8 bases. CDR3 sequence: CASGLLGVAGGPDEQFF. CDR3 DNA: TGTGCCAGCGGCCTTTTAGGGGTAGCGGGGGGGCCGGATGAGCAGTTCTTC.

The chain combines TRBV3-1 (or the pseudogene TRBV3-2) with TRBJ1-5; D is possibly TRBD1 (5 bases). V was trimmed by 4 bases and J by 2 bases, leaving 12 bases between them. The CDR3 loop spans 15 amino acids. In germline, CDR1 is LGHDT, CDR2 YNNKEL (reference sequence). This CDR3 is CASSPSGGGNQPQHF. CDR3 DNA: TGTGCCAGCAGCCCCTCCGGGGGGGGCAATCAGCCCCAGCATTTT.

The V gene is TRBV7-9, the J gene TRBJ1-1; D is ambiguous. This CDR3 is built from 13 residues. The V and J ends lost 3 bases and 3 bases respectively, with 8 bases between them. Germline loops: CDR1 SEHNR, CDR2 FQNEAQ (reference sequence). CDR3 sequence: CASSFSPDTEAFF. The CDR3 DNA sequence: TGTGCCAGCAGCTTTAGCCCGGACACTGAAGCTTTCTTT.

The J gene is TRBJ2-1, the V gene TRBV7-9; tentative D call: TRBD2 (7 bases). Germline assignment: CDR1 SEHNR and CDR2 FQNEAQ (reference sequence). The CDR3 is 15 residues long. Trimming cost V 0 bases and J 13 bases, with 19 bases left between them. This CDR3 reads CASSLAGGQVVSQFF. CDR3 nucleotide sequence: TGTGCCAGCAGCTTAGCGGGGGGGCAGGTAGTTAGCCAGTTCTTC.

This clone was seen once. The rearrangement joins TRBV9 to TRBJ1-1, with 8 bases identical to TRBD1. J was trimmed by 6 bases and V by 5 bases; bases with no gene match: 6. The CDR3 contains 13 residues. Germline CDR1 reads SGDLS; CDR2 reads YYNGEE. CDR3 protein: CASSHGQGPEAFF. In DNA form, the CDR3 reads TGTGCCAGCAGTCATGGACAGGGCCCTGAAGCTTTCTTT.

As for this clone: Other DNA sequences in the same sample also yield this CDR3. The J gene is TRBJ2-3, the V gene TRBV9; 10 bases agree with TRBD2. The CDR3 is 17 residues long. The ends lost 2 bases at V and 0 bases at J; junction bases unmatched: 6. Per the germline V gene, CDR1 is SGDLS and CDR2 is YYNGEE. The CDR3 sequence is CASSVGSGGFSTDTQYF. In DNA, the CDR3 is TGTGCCAGCAGCGTGGGTAGCGGGGGGTTTAGCACAGATACGCAGTATTTT.